This T cell receptor (beta chain) was captured by sequencing in a study of Graves' ophthalmopathy and Graves' hyperthyroidism (dated by TCRdb to 2016 to 2019). In terms of the full investigation: A patient counted as having stable hyperthyroidism if there was no progression to ophthalmopathy within 18 months of follow-up. The study used signatures of the TCR beta repertoire to tell Graves' ophthalmopathy apart from Graves' hyperthyroidism and to predict which patients would progress to ophthalmopathy. In total, over 130 blood samples were TCR-sequenced: some 43 ophthalmopathy, 80 or so hyperthyroidism and about 17 hyperthyroidism-to-ophthalmopathy patients. To explore V-J signatures that distinguish ophthalmopathy from hyperthyroidism, a discovery set of about a hundred patients was enrolled, made up of under 50 with ophthalmopathy and under 65 with stable hyperthyroidism. For independent validation, a separate cohort was made up of 18 to 20 hyperthyroidism patients plus 17 patients who later progressed from hyperthyroidism to ophthalmopathy. In six hyperthyroidism patients, T-cell repertoires of thyroid tissue and blood were compared. Following sample collection, hyperthyroidism patients were given methimazole at a starting dose of 30 mg daily, and ophthalmopathy patients were given high-dose intravenous methylprednisolone.

Patients with hyperthyroidism were aged 18 to 65 years, had been newly diagnosed, and had a disease duration of less than 2 months. Patients with other autoimmune diseases, uncontrolled infections, pregnancy or lactation were excluded from the study. Diagnosis was based on clinical symptoms, serum thyroxine, TRAb, thyroid ultrasound and orbital computed tomography. Total RNA was extracted with Trizol reagent and quality-checked on an Agilent 2100 Bioanalyzer. The V and J ends are trimmed by 6 bases and 7 bases, leaving 9 bases between them. The CDR3 goes from the cysteine to the phenylalanine over 12 residues. Only the CDR3 region is kept as DNA, spanning 36 bases read in frame from base 1. According to the germline V gene, CDR1 reads MNHEY and CDR2 reads SVGAGI. For repertoire sequencing, the TCR beta CDR3 regions were amplified from RNA transcripts. The first round of RT-PCR was done with HTBI primers and the Qiagen OneStep RT-PCR kit, and was followed by a second round of multiplex PCR, then size selection and purification. The libraries underwent paired-end sequencing with 100 bp reads on an Illumina HiSeq2000. In the source study's methods: SOAPnuke was used to process the reads, throwing out any read that had adapters, had uncalled bases, had a mean Phred below 15, or lacked an exact constant-primer or identifier match. High-quality paired reads were merged with COPE v1.2.5. Unique nucleotide sequences were defined as clonotypes and aligned to IMGT TRB V, D and J references using MiTCR v1.1. Only V-J combinations with frequency above 0.0001 were analysed, covering approximately 99% of repertoires. A TCR clonal expansion and chaos score per V-J combination was defined as the ratio of F50 clonal expansion to chaos observed in the TCRdist matrix. Welch's t-statistics and random forest were used to narrow the features down to about twelve V-J combinations, which were then fed into a naive Bayes classifier. Thyroid-blood repertoire similarity was quantified with the Morisita-Horn index. Using fastp at Q25 and MiXCR, TCRdb reprocessed the public reads and kept productive beta chains. Merged by CDR3 protein, the rows form single entries marked with the most common genes and DNA. These V and J calls rely on TCRdb rather than the paper's analysis. The sample table lists roughly 1.1 million distinct CDR3 sequences, less than 45% of them with a count of one. The ten largest account for roughly 11% of the sample.

As to this clonotype: Its antigen is unknown. Nothing much larger sits one base from this clone, and base qualities are not available.

Broad study findings and their caveats: Most of the expanded thyroid clonotypes with a frequency above 0.001 were also detected in blood, and it was suggested that the thyroid immune response may be reflected by blood repertoires. In cross-validation, the 13-signature model distinguished ophthalmopathy from stable hyperthyroidism with 85% to 90% sensitivity and roughly 81% specificity, and in the test set the corresponding values were around 80% and 75%. Sample size was not predetermined statistically, and investigators were not blinded to group allocation. In validation, the model predicted ophthalmopathy progression with 55% to 71% sensitivity and roughly 78% specificity; roughly 11 predicted patients were CT-confirmed with GO in a median of roughly 6.8 months.

Input material: peripheral blood or thyroid tissue (not recorded which). This receptor was taken from an adult man with Graves' hyperthyroidism. The rearrangement joined TRBV6-5 to TRBJ2-2; no D segment can be confidently identified. CDR3 loop: CASRILGGELFF. The nucleotides read TGTGCCAGCAGAATTCTTGGCGGGGAGCTGTTTTTT.